The 21 T cell receptor beta chains below were found in one sample sequenced in a study of graft-versus-host responses after intestinal transplantation. TCRdb keeps only in-frame clones here, not all; method: immunoSEQ multiplex PCR. The sample has roughly 96,000 clones, roughly 90% seen once. What these receptors recognize is not known. The material sequenced was unstimulated CD8+ T cells sorted from spleen or lymph node cells, taken before intestinal transplant. Every receptor here comes from a human donor who received an intestinal transplant.

V and J are TRBV5-4 and TRBJ2-7; TRBD2 matches at 8 bases. Germline CDR1 reads SGHNT; CDR2 reads YYREEE (reference sequence). This CDR3 region has 17 residues. J gave up 0 bases and V 2 bases, and 10 bases lay outside the gene matches. The CDR3 nucleotides read TGTGCCAGCAGCTTTAATAGGCGCGGGGGGCCCTCCTACGAGCAGTACTTC. Translating gives CASSFNRRGGPSYEQYF.

This sequence joins TRBV6-6 and TRBJ1-2; D is ambiguous. Trimming shortened V by 0 bases and J by 5 bases, and 13 bases separated the two germline ends. CDR3 length: 15 amino acids. Looked up from germline, CDR1 is MNHNY and CDR2 is SVGAGI (reference sequence). The CDR3 spells CASSYSQAANYGYTF. In nucleotides, the CDR3 is TGTGCCAGCAGTTACTCCCAGGCCGCGAATTATGGCTACACCTTC.

The chain is built from TRBV9 and TRBJ2-2; the match to TRBD2 covers 8 bases. The CDR3 totals 16 residues. The V segment lost 4 bases and the J segment 6 bases; nucleotides outside the gene matches: 11. Germline CDR1 is SGDLS and CDR2 is YYNGEE. This chain's CDR3 is CASSPQGGLASGELFF. The CDR3 DNA is TGTGCCAGCAGCCCGCAAGGAGGACTAGCCTCCGGGGAGCTGTTTTTT.

The rearrangement uses TRBV19 and TRBJ2-7; 8 bases line up with TRBD1. Germline values: CDR1 LNHDA, CDR2 SQIVND (reference sequence). J lost 5 bases, V lost 4 bases, and 4 bases had no gene match. The CDR3 spans 13 residues. CDR3 nucleotides: TGTGCCAGTAGTAGTAGACAGGGGAACGAGCAGTACTTC. Its translation is CASSSRQGNEQYF.

This chain joins TRBV19 and TRBJ2-7, with a weak D call TRBD1 (6 bases). This CDR3 spans 14 amino acids. Germline V CDR1 and CDR2: LNHDA, SQIVND (reference sequence). The ends were cut back, 0 bases at V and 5 bases at J, with 11 bases in the middle. The CDR3 sequence: CASSIDWGRNEQYF. CDR3 nucleotide sequence: TGTGCCAGTAGTATAGATTGGGGGCGAAACGAGCAGTACTTC.

The chain couples TRBV7-9 to TRBJ2-5; D is uncertain. The CDR3 consists of 14 residues. V gave up 4 bases and J gave up 3 bases, with 12 bases separating them. The germline CDR1 and CDR2 sequences are SEHNR and FQNEAQ (reference sequence). CDR3: CASSSLRIEETQYF. CDR3 coding DNA: TGTGCCAGCAGCTCTCTCAGGATCGAAGAGACCCAGTACTTC.

The chain uses TRBV29-1 and TRBJ2-3; 11 nucleotides align to TRBD1. CDR3 length: 14 amino acids. With 4 bases clipped from V and 3 bases from J, the junction kept 3 bases outside the gene matches. Per the germline V gene, CDR1 is SQVTM and CDR2 is ANQGSEA. This CDR3 reads CSVAGDRGTDTQYF. The CDR3, as DNA: TGCAGCGTTGCAGGGGACAGGGGGACAGATACGCAGTATTTT.

As DNA, the CDR3 is TGTGCCAGCTGGCGAAACACCATATATTTT. Residues: CASWRNTIYF. The rearrangement joins TRBV6-1 to TRBJ1-3, with D hard to call. V shed 8 bases and J shed 5 bases, with 4 bases lying between them. The V gene's germline CDR1 is MNHNS and CDR2 SASEGT. This CDR3 comprises 10 residues.

The rearrangement links TRBV25-1 to TRBJ2-7, with 10 nucleotides matching TRBD2. The V and J ends lost 4 bases and 6 bases, in that order; junction bases with no gene match: 6. CDR1 and CDR2 from the germline V gene are MGHDK and SYGVNS. The CDR3 loop spans 14 amino acids. In DNA, the CDR3 is TGTGCCAGCAGTGGTCTAGCGGGAGAACTCGAGCAGTACTTC. It is translated as CASSGLAGELEQYF.

J is TRBJ2-2 and V is TRBV9, with D possibly TRBD2 on 6 matching bases. From germline, CDR1 is SGDLS and CDR2 YYNGEE. Trimming stripped 3 bases from V and 5 bases from J, with 11 bases between. This CDR3 has 14 residues. The CDR3 loop is CASSARRVTGELFF. As DNA, the CDR3 is TGTGCCAGCAGCGCGCGGAGGGTAACCGGGGAGCTGTTTTTT.

The chain has TRBV2 and TRBJ1-5, with 9 bases fitting TRBD1. This CDR3 contains 14 residues. The germline V gene encodes CDR1 SNHLY and CDR2 FYNNEI. After removal of 7 bases from V and 5 bases from J, the junction contained 6 bases not matched to a gene. CDR3 DNA sequence: TGTGCCAGCACCTCCGACAGGGGGTATCAGCCCCAGCATTTT. Translating it yields CASTSDRGYQPQHF.

This clone was picked up a small number of times. The gene calls are TRBV5-6 and TRBJ2-7; D call uncertain. V was shortened by 4 bases and J by 3 bases, with 8 bases between the two germline ends. Germline V CDR1 and CDR2: SGHDT, YYEEEE. This CDR3 is 12 amino acids long. The CDR3 DNA reads TGTGCCAGCAGCCTGGACGGCTACGAGCAGTACTTC. This encodes CASSLDGYEQYF. The variable domain in full, completed from reference TRBV5-6 and TRBJ2-7, reads DAGVTQSPTHLIKTRGQQVTLRCSPKSGHDTVSWYQQALGQGPQFIFQYYEEEERQRGNFPDRFSGHQFPNYSSELNVNALLLGDSALYLCASSLDGYEQYFGPGTRLTVT.

CDR3 DNA sequence: TGTGCCAGCAGGACTCGGAGCTCCTACGAGCAGTACTTC. Translating gives CASRTRSSYEQYF. V is TRBV13 and J is TRBJ2-7; no reliable D call. The V end was cut by 6 bases, the J end by 0 bases, with 9 bases between. This CDR3 has 13 amino acids. Germline V gene data show CDR1 as PRHDT and CDR2 as FYEKMQ (reference sequence).

The CDR3 DNA is TGTGCCAGCAGCTTAGCGCCCCAGGCTAATGAGCAGTTCTTC. Protein product: CASSLAPQANEQFF. This rearrangement joins TRBV7-9 to TRBJ2-1; D is ambiguous. The germline CDR1 and CDR2 sequences are SEHNR and FQNEAQ (reference sequence). The CDR3 has 14 residues. V gave up 0 bases and J gave up 7 bases, with 10 bases separating them.

V and J are TRBV9 and TRBJ1-2; 7 nucleotides align to TRBD1. This CDR3 has 14 amino acids. Germline V CDR1 and CDR2: SGDLS, YYNGEE. J was trimmed by 8 bases and V by 0 bases; bases with no gene match: 7. The CDR3 sequence is CASSVAHGQEGYTF. Written as DNA, the CDR3 is TGTGCCAGCAGCGTAGCCCATGGACAGGAGGGCTACACCTTC.

The gene calls are TRBV5-5 and TRBJ1-1; the D gene is possibly TRBD1 (5 bases). The CDR3 sequence is 18 residues long. Per the germline V gene, CDR1 is SGHKS and CDR2 is YYEKEE (reference sequence). V lost 4 bases to trimming and J lost 0 bases, with 22 bases between them. The CDR3 here is CASSTRPGGGDLNTEAFF. The CDR3 DNA sequence: TGTGCCAGCAGCACCAGACCGGGCGGGGGGGACCTGAACACTGAAGCTTTCTTT.

V and J are TRBV28 and TRBJ2-5, with D maybe TRBD2 (5 bases). Germline lookup yields CDR1 MDHEN and CDR2 SYDVKM. Trimming stripped 6 bases from V and 2 bases from J, with 16 bases between. This CDR3 contains 15 residues. This CDR3 is CASSLTRNGQETQYF. The CDR3 DNA reads as TGTGCCAGCAGCTTAACTAGGAATGGGCAAGAGACCCAGTACTTC.

The CDR3 loop reads CASIKGWGSQPQHF. CDR3 nucleotides: TGTGCCAGCATAAAGGGGTGGGGATCTCAGCCCCAGCATTTT. This chain links TRBV6-1 with TRBJ1-5, with a weak D call TRBD1 (5 bases). With 7 bases removed from V and 6 bases from J, the gap between germline ends came to 16 bases. This CDR3 region has 14 residues. Germline CDR1 is MNHNS and CDR2 is SASEGT.

The chain uses TRBV11-2 and TRBJ2-1; D is uncertain. This CDR3 spans 14 amino acids. V lost 0 bases to trimming and J lost 6 bases, with 9 bases between them. Germline V lookup: CDR1 SGHAT, CDR2 FQNNGV. The CDR3 reads CASSLDLQRNEQFF. CDR3 in DNA: TGTGCCAGCAGCTTAGATCTCCAGCGCAATGAGCAGTTCTTC.

V gene TRBV20-1 combines with J gene TRBJ2-1, with TRBD1 matching 7 bases. The V gene end was trimmed by 3 bases and the J gene end by 7 bases; junction bases not matched to a gene: 0. Germline V gene sequence: CDR1 DFQATT, CDR2 SNEGSKA (reference sequence). The CDR3 contains 11 residues. In DNA form, the CDR3 reads TGCAGTGCTAGCAGGGGGAATGAGCAGTTCTTC. This gives the protein CSASRGNEQFF.

This chain joins TRBV9 and TRBJ2-1; 7 bases agree with TRBD2. From germline, CDR1 is SGDLS and CDR2 YYNGEE. The V segment lost 1 base and the J segment 8 bases; nucleotides outside the gene matches: 6. CDR3 length equals 14 residues. CDR3 in amino acids: CASSVSWGGDEQFF. The CDR3 DNA reads TGTGCCAGCAGCGTAAGTTGGGGGGGTGATGAGCAGTTCTTC. The complete variable domain, with remaining parts taken from reference TRBV9 and TRBJ2-1, reads DSGVTQTPKHLITATGQRVTLRCSPRSGDLSVYWYQQSLDQGLQFLIQYYNGEERAKGNILERFSAQQFPDLHSELNLSSLELGDSALYFCASSVSWGGDEQFFGPGTRLTVL.